Given below is one TCR beta chain in context. This CDR3 comprises 14 residues. Per germline, CDR1 SGHNT and CDR2 YYREEE (reference sequence). The V and J ends lost 0 bases and 11 bases, in that order; junction bases with no gene match: 6. The entry originates in a study of blood T cell repertoires in COVID-19. Data came from immunoSEQ multiplex PCR; TCRdb stores just in-frame clones and leaves some out. The sample lists 200,000 to 250,000 clones, under 90% seen once, with 7.5% to 9% in the top ten. Sequencing was performed on peripheral blood. The sequence derives from a woman older than 75 with COVID-19, enrolled during active disease. The chain carries TRBV5-4 and TRBJ1-1, with 11 bases fitting TRBD1. The CDR3 region has the DNA TGTGCCAGCAGCTTGGGGGTGGGGACAGGGGGTGCTTTCTTT. Translation: CASSLGVGTGGAFF.